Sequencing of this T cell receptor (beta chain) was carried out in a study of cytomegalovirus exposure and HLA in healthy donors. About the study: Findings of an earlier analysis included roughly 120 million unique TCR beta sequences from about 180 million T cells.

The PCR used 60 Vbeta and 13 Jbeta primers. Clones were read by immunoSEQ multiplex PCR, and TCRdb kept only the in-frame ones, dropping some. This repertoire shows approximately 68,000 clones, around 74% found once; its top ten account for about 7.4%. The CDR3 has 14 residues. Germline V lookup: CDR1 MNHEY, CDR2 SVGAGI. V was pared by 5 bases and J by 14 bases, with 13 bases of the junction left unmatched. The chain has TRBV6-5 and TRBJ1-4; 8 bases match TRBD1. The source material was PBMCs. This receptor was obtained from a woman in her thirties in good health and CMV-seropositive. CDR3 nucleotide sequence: TGTGCCAGCAGTCATGCAGGGGGCCCCCGTCTCCTGTTTTTT. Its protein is CASSHAGGPRLLFF.